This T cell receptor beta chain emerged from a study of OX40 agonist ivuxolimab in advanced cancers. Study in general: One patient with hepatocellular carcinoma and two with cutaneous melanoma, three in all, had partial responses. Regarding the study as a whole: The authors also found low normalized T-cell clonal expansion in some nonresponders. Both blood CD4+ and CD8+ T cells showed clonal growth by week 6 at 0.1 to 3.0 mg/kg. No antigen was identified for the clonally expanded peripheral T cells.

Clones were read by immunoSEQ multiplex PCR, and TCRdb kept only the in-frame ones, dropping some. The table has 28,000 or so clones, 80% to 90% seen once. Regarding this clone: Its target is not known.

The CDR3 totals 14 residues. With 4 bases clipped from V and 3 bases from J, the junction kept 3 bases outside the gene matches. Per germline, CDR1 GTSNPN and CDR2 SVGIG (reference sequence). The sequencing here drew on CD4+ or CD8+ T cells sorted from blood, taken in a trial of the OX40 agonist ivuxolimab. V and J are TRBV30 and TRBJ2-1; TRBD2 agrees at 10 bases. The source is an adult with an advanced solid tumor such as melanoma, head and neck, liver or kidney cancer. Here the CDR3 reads CAWIASGSYNEQFF. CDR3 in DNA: TGTGCCTGGATAGCTAGCGGGAGCTACAATGAGCAGTTCTTC.